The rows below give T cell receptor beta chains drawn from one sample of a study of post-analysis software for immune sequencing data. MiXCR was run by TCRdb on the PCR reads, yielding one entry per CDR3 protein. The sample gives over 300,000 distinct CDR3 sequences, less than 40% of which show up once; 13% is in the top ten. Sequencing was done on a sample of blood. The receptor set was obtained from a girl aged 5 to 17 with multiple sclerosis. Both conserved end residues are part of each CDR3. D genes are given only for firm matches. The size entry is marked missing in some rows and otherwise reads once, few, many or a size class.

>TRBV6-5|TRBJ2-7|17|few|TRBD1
CASSYLNLPGQWNEQYF
TGTGCCAGCAGTTACTTAAATTTACCGGGACAGTGGAACGAGCAGTACTTC
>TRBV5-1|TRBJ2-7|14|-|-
CASSGGNIMDEQYF
TGCGCCAGCAGCGGGGGGAATATCATGGACGAGCAGTACTTC
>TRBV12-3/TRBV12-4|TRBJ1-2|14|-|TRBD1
CASSDTGTGYGYTF
TGTGCCAGCAGTGATACCGGGACAGGGTATGGCTACACCTTC
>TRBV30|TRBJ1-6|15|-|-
CAWRYSGVGTSPLHF
TGTGCCTGGAGGTACTCCGGGGTTGGTACTTCACCCCTCCACTTT
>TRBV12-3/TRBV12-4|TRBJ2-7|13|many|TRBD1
CASSPQQGDEQYF
TGTGCCAGCAGTCCCCAACAGGGGGACGAGCAGTACTTC
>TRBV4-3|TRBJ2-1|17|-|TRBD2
CASSQARTSGGYNEQFF
TGCGCCAGCAGCCAAGCCCGGACTAGCGGGGGCTACAATGAGCAGTTCTTC
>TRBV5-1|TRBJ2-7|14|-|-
CASSLTLQGYEQYF
TGCGCCAGCAGCTTGACCCTACAGGGCTACGAGCAGTACTTC
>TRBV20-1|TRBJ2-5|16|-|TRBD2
CSARSPVGGGQETQYF
TGCAGTGCTAGATCCCCCGTTGGCGGGGGACAAGAGACCCAGTACTTC
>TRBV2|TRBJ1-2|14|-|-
CASLRGALNYGYTF
TGTGCCAGCCTAAGGGGGGCGCTTAACTATGGCTACACCTTC
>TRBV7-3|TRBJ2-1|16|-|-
CASSSTGLRYGNEQFF
TGTGCCAGCAGCTCAACCGGGCTGAGATACGGCAATGAGCAGTTCTTC
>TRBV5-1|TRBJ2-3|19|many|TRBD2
CASSSPFPLTLGGADTQYF
TGCGCCAGCAGCTCTCCCTTCCCGTTGACACTCGGGGGGGCCGATACGCAGTATTTT
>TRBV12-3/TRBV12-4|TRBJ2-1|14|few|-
CASREQNSYNEQFF
TGTGCCAGCAGGGAACAGAATTCCTACAATGAGCAGTTCTTC
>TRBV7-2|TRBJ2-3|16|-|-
CASSLAGRGMVDTQYF
TGTGCCAGCAGCTTAGCGGGCCGGGGGATGGTAGATACGCAGTATTTT
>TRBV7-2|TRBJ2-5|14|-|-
CASSLNGDEETQYF
TGTGCCAGCAGCCTTAACGGGGACGAGGAGACCCAGTACTTC
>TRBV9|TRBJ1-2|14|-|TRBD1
CASSVATQGYGYTF
TGTGCCAGCAGCGTAGCTACACAGGGGTATGGCTACACCTTC
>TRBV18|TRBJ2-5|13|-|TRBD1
CASSTNRGEEQYF
TGTGCCAGCTCAACTAACAGGGGCGAGGAGCAGTACTTC
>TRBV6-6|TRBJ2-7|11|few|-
CATLKGVEQYF
TGTGCCACCCTAAAAGGAGTCGAGCAGTACTTC
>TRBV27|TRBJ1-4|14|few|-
CASSFGATEEKLFF
TGTGCCAGCAGCTTCGGGGCCACGGAGGAAAAACTGTTTTTT
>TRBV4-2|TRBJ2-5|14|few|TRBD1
CASSHRTGQETQYF
TGTGCCAGCAGCCACCGGACAGGTCAAGAGACCCAGTACTTC
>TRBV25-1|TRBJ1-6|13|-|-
CASTVSFNSPLHF
TGTGCCAGCACCGTCTCCTTTAATTCACCCCTCCACTTT
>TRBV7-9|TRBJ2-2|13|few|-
CASSLRATGELFF
TGTGCCAGCAGCTTAAGGGCCACCGGGGAGCTGTTTTTT
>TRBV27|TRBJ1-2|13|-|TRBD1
CASSWDRNYGYTF
TGTGCCAGCAGCTGGGACAGAAACTATGGCTACACCTTC
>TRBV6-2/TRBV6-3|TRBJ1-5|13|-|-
CASSYSPDQPQHF
TGTGCCAGCAGTTACTCCCCGGATCAGCCCCAGCATTTT
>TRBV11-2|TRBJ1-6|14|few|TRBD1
CASSQGTVNSPLHF
TGTGCCAGCAGCCAAGGGACAGTGAATTCACCCCTCCACTTT
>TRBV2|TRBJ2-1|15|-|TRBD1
CASSEAQGANNEQFF
TGTGCCAGCAGTGAAGCGCAGGGGGCAAACAATGAGCAGTTCTTC
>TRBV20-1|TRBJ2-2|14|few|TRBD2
CSARDSGGAVELFF
TGCAGTGCTAGAGATAGCGGGGGGGCCGTGGAGCTGTTTTTT
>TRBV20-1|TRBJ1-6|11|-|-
CSADRNSPLHF
TGCAGTGCTGACAGGAATTCACCCCTCCACTTT
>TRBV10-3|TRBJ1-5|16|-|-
CAISAQDPYSNQPQHF
TGTGCCATCAGTGCACAGGACCCGTATAGCAATCAGCCCCAGCATTTT
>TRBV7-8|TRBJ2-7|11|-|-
CASSRYYEQYF
TGTGCCAGCAGCCGTTACTACGAGCAGTACTTC
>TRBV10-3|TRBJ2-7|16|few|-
CAISVEGGIISLEQYF
TGTGCCATCAGTGTCGAAGGGGGTATAATATCCCTCGAGCAGTACTTC
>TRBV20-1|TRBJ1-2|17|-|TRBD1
CSARDGTGKAFGYGYTF
TGCAGTGCTAGAGACGGGACAGGTAAAGCGTTCGGCTATGGCTACACCTTC
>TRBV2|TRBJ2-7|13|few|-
CASAVRGSYEQYF
TGTGCCAGCGCGGTGAGGGGGAGCTACGAGCAGTACTTC
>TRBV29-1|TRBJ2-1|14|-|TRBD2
CSVEGASGWDEQFF
TGCAGCGTTGAAGGAGCTAGCGGGTGGGATGAGCAGTTCTTC
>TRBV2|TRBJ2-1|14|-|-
CASSDQQVSNEQFF
TGTGCCAGCAGCGATCAGCAGGTCTCTAATGAGCAGTTCTTC
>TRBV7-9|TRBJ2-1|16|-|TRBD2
CASSFNRGGTTNEQFF
TGTGCCAGCAGCTTCAATCGCGGGGGGACTACGAATGAGCAGTTCTTC
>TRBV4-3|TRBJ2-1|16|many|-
CASSQERVASYNEQFF
TGCGCCAGCAGCCAAGAAAGGGTAGCCTCCTACAATGAGCAGTTCTTC
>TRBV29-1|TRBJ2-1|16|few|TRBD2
CSVEVIITSGGNEQFF
TGCAGCGTTGAAGTTATAATTACTAGCGGGGGCAATGAGCAGTTCTTC
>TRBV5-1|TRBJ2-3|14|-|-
CASSLQGPTDTQYF
TGCGCCAGCAGCTTACAGGGACCCACAGATACGCAGTATTTT
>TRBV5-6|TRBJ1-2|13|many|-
CASSSGTRHGYTF
TGTGCCAGCAGCTCAGGGACACGACATGGCTACACCTTC
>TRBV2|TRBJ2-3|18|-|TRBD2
CASSEAAQAGGNRDTQYF
TGTGCCAGCAGTGAAGCGGCCCAAGCGGGGGGGAACCGGGATACGCAGTATTTT